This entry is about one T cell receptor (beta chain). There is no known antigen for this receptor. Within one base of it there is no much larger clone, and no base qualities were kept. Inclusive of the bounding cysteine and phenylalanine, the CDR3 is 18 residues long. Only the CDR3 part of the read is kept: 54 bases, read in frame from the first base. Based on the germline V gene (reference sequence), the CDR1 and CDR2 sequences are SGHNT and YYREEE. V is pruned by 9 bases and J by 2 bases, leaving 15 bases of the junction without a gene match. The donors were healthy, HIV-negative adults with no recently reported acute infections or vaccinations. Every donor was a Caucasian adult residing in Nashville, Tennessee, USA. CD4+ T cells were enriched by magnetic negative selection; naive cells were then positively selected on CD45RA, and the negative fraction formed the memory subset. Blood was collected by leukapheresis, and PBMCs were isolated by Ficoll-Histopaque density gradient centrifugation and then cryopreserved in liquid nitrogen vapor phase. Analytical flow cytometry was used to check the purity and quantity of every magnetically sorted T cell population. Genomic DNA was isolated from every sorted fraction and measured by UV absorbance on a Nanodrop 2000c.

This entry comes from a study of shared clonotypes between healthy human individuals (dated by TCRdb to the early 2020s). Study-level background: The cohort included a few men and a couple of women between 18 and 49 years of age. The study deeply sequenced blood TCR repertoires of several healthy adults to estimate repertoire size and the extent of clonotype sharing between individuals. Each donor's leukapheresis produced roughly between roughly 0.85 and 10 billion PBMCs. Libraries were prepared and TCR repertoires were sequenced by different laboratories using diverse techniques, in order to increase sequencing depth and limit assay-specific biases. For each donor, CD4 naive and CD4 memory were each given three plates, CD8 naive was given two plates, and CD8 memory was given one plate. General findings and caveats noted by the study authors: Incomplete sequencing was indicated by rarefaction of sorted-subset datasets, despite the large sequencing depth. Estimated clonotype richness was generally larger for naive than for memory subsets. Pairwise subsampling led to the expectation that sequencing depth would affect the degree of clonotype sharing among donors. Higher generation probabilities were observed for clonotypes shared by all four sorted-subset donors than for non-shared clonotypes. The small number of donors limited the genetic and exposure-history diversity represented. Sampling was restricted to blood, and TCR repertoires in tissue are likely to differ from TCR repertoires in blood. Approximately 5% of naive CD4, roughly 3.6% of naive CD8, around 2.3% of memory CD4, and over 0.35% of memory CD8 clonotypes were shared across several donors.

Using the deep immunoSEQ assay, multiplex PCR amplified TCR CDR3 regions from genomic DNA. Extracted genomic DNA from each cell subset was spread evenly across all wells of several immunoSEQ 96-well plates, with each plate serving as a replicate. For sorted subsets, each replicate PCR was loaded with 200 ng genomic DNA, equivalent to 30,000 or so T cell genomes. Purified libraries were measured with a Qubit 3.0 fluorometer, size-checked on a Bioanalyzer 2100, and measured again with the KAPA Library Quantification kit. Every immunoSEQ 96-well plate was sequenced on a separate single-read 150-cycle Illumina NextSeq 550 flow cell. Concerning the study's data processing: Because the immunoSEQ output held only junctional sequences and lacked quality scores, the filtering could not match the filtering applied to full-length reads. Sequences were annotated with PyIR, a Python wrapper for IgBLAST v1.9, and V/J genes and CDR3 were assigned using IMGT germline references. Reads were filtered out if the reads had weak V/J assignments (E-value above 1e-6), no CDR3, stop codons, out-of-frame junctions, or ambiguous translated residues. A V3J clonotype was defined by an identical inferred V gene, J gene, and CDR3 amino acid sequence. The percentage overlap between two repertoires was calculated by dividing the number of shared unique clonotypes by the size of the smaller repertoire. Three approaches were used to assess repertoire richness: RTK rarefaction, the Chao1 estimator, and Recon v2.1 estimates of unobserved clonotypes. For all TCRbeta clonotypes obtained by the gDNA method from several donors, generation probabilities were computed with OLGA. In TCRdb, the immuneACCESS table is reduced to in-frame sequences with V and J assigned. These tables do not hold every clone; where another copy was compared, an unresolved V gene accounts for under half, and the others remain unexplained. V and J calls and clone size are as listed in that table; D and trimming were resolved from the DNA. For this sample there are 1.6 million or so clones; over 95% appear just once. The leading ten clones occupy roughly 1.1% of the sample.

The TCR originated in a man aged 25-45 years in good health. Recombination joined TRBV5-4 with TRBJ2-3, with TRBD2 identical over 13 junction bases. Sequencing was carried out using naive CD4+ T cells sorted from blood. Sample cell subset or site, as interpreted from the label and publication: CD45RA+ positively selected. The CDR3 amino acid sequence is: CATTSGRIGVANTDTQYF. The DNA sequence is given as TGTGCCACGACTAGCGGGAGGATCGGAGTTGCGAACACAGATACGCAGTATTTT.